This is a list of T cell receptor beta chains from one sample in a study of blood T cell repertoires in COVID-19. Profiling relied on immunoSEQ multiplex PCR, and the TCRdb table lists in-frame clones only, not all of them. This table holds about 110,000 clones, over 75% found once. Sample: peripheral blood. The receptors originated from an elderly woman with active or convalescent COVID-19. Both conserved end residues are part of each CDR3.

j_call: TRBJ2-1
v_call: TRBV19
cdr3_aa: CASSPAGGRASNEQFF

j_call: TRBJ2-4
v_call: TRBV15
cdr3_aa: CATSWDLAKNIQYF

j_call: TRBJ2-7
v_call: TRBV6-1
cdr3_aa: CASSVRKAGTGSYEQYF

j_call: TRBJ2-7
v_call: TRBV30
cdr3_aa: CAWSVQGSHVFF

j_call: TRBJ2-7
v_call: TRBV10-3
cdr3_aa: CAISVQRETYEQYF

j_call: TRBJ1-1
v_call: TRBV18
cdr3_aa: CASSPGGRATIPAFF

j_call: TRBJ2-2
v_call: TRBV27
cdr3_aa: CASRITGETGELFF

j_call: TRBJ2-5
v_call: TRBV12-3/TRBV12-4
cdr3_aa: CASRVQETQYF

j_call: TRBJ1-2
v_call: TRBV7-9
cdr3_aa: CASSQDSSGYTF

j_call: TRBJ2-4
v_call: TRBV5-5
cdr3_aa: CASSPSLVAKNIQYF

j_call: TRBJ2-2
v_call: TRBV7-8
cdr3_aa: CASQGATTGLGGTGELFF

j_call: TRBJ2-7
v_call: TRBV19
cdr3_aa: CASSMTSFYEQYF

j_call: TRBJ2-7
v_call: TRBV7-2
cdr3_aa: CASSGWELQYF

j_call: TRBJ2-7
v_call: TRBV7-6
cdr3_aa: CASSLGGRAYEQYF

j_call: TRBJ2-7
v_call: TRBV12-2
cdr3_aa: CASRPFEVHKAEVSYEQYF

j_call: TRBJ1-5
v_call: TRBV2
cdr3_aa: CASSRTGFGNQPQHF

j_call: TRBJ2-1
v_call: TRBV6-1
cdr3_aa: CASSGPGTSGRPSSYNEQFF

j_call: TRBJ2-1
v_call: TRBV24-1
cdr3_aa: CATSDSTGGGYNEQFF

j_call: TRBJ2-7
v_call: TRBV10-3
cdr3_aa: CAISESPLSEQYF

j_call: TRBJ2-7
v_call: TRBV6-5
cdr3_aa: CASSKRQLLSYEQYF

j_call: TRBJ2-1
v_call: TRBV7-3
cdr3_aa: CASSTEAGGPFEQFF

j_call: TRBJ1-1
v_call: TRBV19
cdr3_aa: CASSIRPFSWGRETEAFF

j_call: TRBJ2-1
v_call: TRBV7-2
cdr3_aa: CASSSIPGGDNEQFF

j_call: TRBJ1-1
v_call: TRBV28
cdr3_aa: CASSVLRGGITEAFF

j_call: TRBJ2-7
v_call: TRBV6-5
cdr3_aa: CASSLSYGPAEQYF

j_call: TRBJ1-3
v_call: TRBV5-4
cdr3_aa: CASSRGPGSSGNTIYF

j_call: TRBJ1-1
v_call: TRBV6-5
cdr3_aa: CASSKMTGDTEAFF

j_call: TRBJ2-6
v_call: TRBV5-4
cdr3_aa: CASSPRQGAAFWSGANVLTF

j_call: TRBJ2-7
v_call: TRBV6-5
cdr3_aa: CASSYQTSGSGEQYF

j_call: TRBJ2-7
v_call: TRBV7-2
cdr3_aa: CASSGGLAVYEQYF

j_call: TRBJ2-3
v_call: TRBV24-1
cdr3_aa: CATSETGVSYGTQYF

j_call: TRBJ2-7
v_call: TRBV12-5
cdr3_aa: CASGLRGTYEQYF

j_call: TRBJ1-2
v_call: TRBV20-1
cdr3_aa: CSASLMSGDNYGYTF

j_call: TRBJ2-7
v_call: TRBV28
cdr3_aa: CASTNLAYEQYF

j_call: TRBJ1-1
v_call: TRBV3-1/TRBV3-2
cdr3_aa: CASSRQALNTEAFF

j_call: TRBJ2-2
v_call: TRBV14
cdr3_aa: CASSHVQDGELFF